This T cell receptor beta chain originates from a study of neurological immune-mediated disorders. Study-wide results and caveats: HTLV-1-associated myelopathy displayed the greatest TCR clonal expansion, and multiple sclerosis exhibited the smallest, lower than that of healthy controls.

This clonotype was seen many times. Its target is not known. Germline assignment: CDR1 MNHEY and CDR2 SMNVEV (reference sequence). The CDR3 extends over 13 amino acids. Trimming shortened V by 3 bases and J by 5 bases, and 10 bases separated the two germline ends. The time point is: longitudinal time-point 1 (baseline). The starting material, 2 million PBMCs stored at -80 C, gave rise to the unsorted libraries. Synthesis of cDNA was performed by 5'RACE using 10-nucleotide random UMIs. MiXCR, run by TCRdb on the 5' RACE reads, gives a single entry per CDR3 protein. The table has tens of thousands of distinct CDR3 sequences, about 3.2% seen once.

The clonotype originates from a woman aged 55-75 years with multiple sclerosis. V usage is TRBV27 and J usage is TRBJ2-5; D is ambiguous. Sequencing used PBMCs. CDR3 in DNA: TGTGCCAGCAGTTTTTCAGGACGGGAGACCCAGTACTTC. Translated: CASSFSGRETQYF.